By frequency in the sample, the clone carrying this T cell receptor (beta chain) is medium-sized. What it recognizes is unknown. As handled by the study authors: The study's classifier, a distant-metastasis tool for papillary thyroid cancer, was built using CDR3 differences across clinicopathological groups. MiXCR was used by TCRdb to re-call the PCR reads. The authors' filters were not applied to this entry. The table has 20,000 to 25,000 clones, 20% seen once. Ahead of thyroid surgery, no patient had received treatment of any kind. The sample is drawn from a study of metastatic and nonmetastatic thyroid tumors. Looking at the study overall: Repertoire comparison spanned blood and tumor or nodule tissue of malignant and benign thyroid patients. Points from the study as a whole: Malignant thyroid tumors reportedly exceeded benign nodules significantly in TCR beta diversity, with the difference appearing in blood and tumor.

This CDR3 has 13 amino acids. V lost 3 bases, J lost 1 base, and 5 bases lay in between. Germline CDR1 and CDR2: MNHNS and SASEGT. This TCR was sampled from a female donor with papillary thyroid cancer or a benign thyroid nodule (not recorded which). Some clones in this sample may be carry-over from other donors' samples. The sample was adjacent normal tissue. This rearrangement joins TRBV6-1 to TRBJ2-3, with unresolved D. CDR3 protein: CASSDEGTDTQYF. The CDR3 coding sequence is TGTGCCAGCAGTGATGAAGGCACAGATACGCAGTATTTT.